The 19 T cell receptor beta chains listed next were all sequenced from one sample in a study of shared clonotypes between healthy human individuals. Sequenced by immunoSEQ multiplex PCR; TCRdb stores in-frame clones only, minus some. The sample yields approximately 2.5 million clones, over 85% seen once. The source material was naive CD4+ T cells from PBMCs. Subset noted: CD45RA+ positively selected. The source is a man aged 18-30 years in good health. Some clones in this sample may be carry-over from other donors' samples.

This chain links TRBV28 with TRBJ2-7, with 9 bases aligning to TRBD2. The J segment lost 7 bases and the V segment lost 8 bases, leaving 9 bases of the junction unmatched. This CDR3 spans 13 amino acids. Germline V gives CDR1 MDHEN, CDR2 SYDVKM. Here the CDR3 DNA reads TGTGCCAGCGCGGTGGGGAGCGGGAGGGAGCAGTACTTC. Translation: CASAVGSGREQYF.

A remark on this clone: Other DNA sequences in the sample encode the same CDR3. CDR3 DNA sequence: TGCGCCAGCAGCTCGGGACTAGCGGGAGTTAATGAGCAGTTCTTC. Amino acids: CASSSGLAGVNEQFF. This chain links TRBV5-1 with TRBJ2-1; 14 positions agree with TRBD2. Trimming at V came to 3 bases and at J to 7 bases, leaving 3 bases not matched to a gene. Germline-derived CDR1 and CDR2 are SGHRS and YFSETQ. The CDR3 is 15 residues long.

About this clone: The same CDR3 can be traced to other DNA sequences in this sample. The rearrangement links TRBV7-9 to TRBJ2-3; D is ambiguous. Looked up from germline, CDR1 is SEHNR and CDR2 is FQNEAQ (reference sequence). This CDR3 is 12 amino acids long. V was trimmed by 4 bases and J by 3 bases, leaving 5 bases between them. CDR3 sequence reads: CASSSTTDTQYF. CDR3 DNA sequence: TGTGCCAGCAGCTCTACAACAGATACGCAGTATTTT.

CDR3 DNA sequence: TGCGCCAGCAGCGGTGAGGGACTAGCCCCATACGAGCAGTACTTC. It is translated as CASSGEGLAPYEQYF. The chain is built from TRBV5-1 and TRBJ2-7, with 9 bases aligning to TRBD2. The CDR3 extends over 15 amino acids. CDR1 SGHRS and CDR2 YFSETQ come from the germline V gene. The trim removed 4 bases at V and 4 bases at J, leaving 9 bases unmatched.

The chain couples TRBV18 to TRBJ2-3, with unresolved D. CDR1 is KGHSH and CDR2 is LQKENI in the germline V gene. CDR3 length: 13 amino acids. Trimming stripped 5 bases from V and 5 bases from J, with 11 bases between. CDR3 protein: CASSSFSGDTQYF. For the CDR3, the DNA is TGTGCCAGCTCATCCTTTTCTGGAGATACGCAGTATTTT.

About this clone: The same CDR3 can be traced to other DNA sequences in this sample. The genes are TRBV5-1 and TRBJ1-1; no definite D call. From germline, CDR1 is SGHRS and CDR2 YFSETQ. This CDR3 comprises 13 residues. The V end was cut by 3 bases, the J end by 1 base, with 7 bases between. The CDR3 loop is CASSSQENTEAFF. The CDR3 bases are TGCGCCAGCAGCTCGCAGGAGAACACTGAAGCTTTCTTT.

This clone appeared a single time. This chain joins TRBV28 and TRBJ2-1, with D perhaps TRBD1 (6 bases). Germline lookup yields CDR1 MDHEN and CDR2 SYDVKM. The ends were cut back, 2 bases at V and 9 bases at J, with 11 bases in the middle. The length of the CDR3 is 13 residues. CDR3 coding DNA: TGTGCCAGCAGTTTACCAGGGACAAGTGAGCAGTTCTTC. It encodes CASSLPGTSEQFF.

The V gene is TRBV19, the J gene TRBJ2-7; 8 bases align to TRBD2. CDR1 LNHDA and CDR2 SQIVND come from the germline V gene (reference sequence). CDR3 length: 14 amino acids. V shed 5 bases and J 3 bases; nucleotides not matched to a gene: 6. The CDR3 is CASSAPGLGYEQYF. CDR3 bases: TGTGCCAGTAGTGCACCGGGACTAGGCTACGAGCAGTACTTC.

The chain combines TRBV6-5 with TRBJ1-1; no clear D. V lost 7 bases to trimming and J lost 0 bases, with 9 bases between them. This CDR3 region has 13 residues. Germline V lookup: CDR1 MNHEY, CDR2 SVGAGI. The CDR3 spells CASTERLNTEAFF. The CDR3 nucleotides are TGTGCCAGCACCGAGAGATTGAACACTGAAGCTTTCTTT.

V usage is TRBV9 and J usage is TRBJ1-5, with 7 bases that match TRBD1. CDR3 length: 14 residues. J was trimmed by 3 bases and V by 2 bases; bases with no gene match: 2. CDR1 and CDR2 from the germline V gene are SGDLS and YYNGEE. This CDR3 is CASSVEGANQPQHF. For the CDR3, the DNA is TGTGCCAGCAGCGTCGAGGGGGCCAATCAGCCCCAGCATTTT.

The chain uses TRBV6-1 and TRBJ1-1, with a weak D call TRBD1 (5 bases). The V gene lost 6 bases and the J gene lost 10 bases, with 18 bases spanning the gap. The CDR3 sequence is 13 residues long. CDR1 is MNHNS, CDR2 SASEGT, per germline. CDR3 amino acids: CASSRAGRTGAFF. CDR3 nucleotides: TGTGCCAGCAGCCGGGCCGGGAGAACAGGAGCTTTCTTT.

This clone has only one observation. This chain links TRBV15 with TRBJ2-7; D assignment may be TRBD1 or TRBD2 (5 bases each). Germline V gene lookup returns CDR1 LNHNV and CDR2 YYDKDF (reference sequence). This CDR3 is built from 16 residues. V was cut by 1 base and J by 7 bases, with 20 bases left in between. For the CDR3, the DNA is TGTGCCACCAGCAGAGGAGTAGGGATTGGGGGTTATGAGCAGTACTTC. Its protein is CATSRGVGIGGYEQYF.

The J gene is TRBJ1-1, the V gene TRBV7-8; tentatively, D is TRBD1 (5 bases). The germline gives CDR1 SGHVS, CDR2 FQNEAQ. The V end was cut by 1 base, the J end by 3 bases, with 12 bases between. This CDR3 spans 15 amino acids. The CDR3 loop reads CASSLVGGADTEAFF. CDR3 in DNA: TGTGCCAGCAGCTTAGTGGGAGGGGCGGACACTGAAGCTTTCTTT.

The chain employs TRBV9 and TRBJ2-1, with TRBD1 matching over 9 bases. This CDR3 contains 14 residues. Trimming cost V 4 bases and J 7 bases; bases outside gene matches: 6. Germline V gives CDR1 SGDLS, CDR2 YYNGEE. CDR3 bases: TGTGCCAGCAGCTACGGACAGGGGTCAAATGAGCAGTTCTTC. The encoded protein is CASSYGQGSNEQFF.

The chain uses TRBV4-3 and TRBJ2-2; D remains ambiguous. V lost 4 bases and J 6 bases, leaving 18 bases between the germline ends. CDR1 and CDR2 from the germline V gene are LGHNA and YSLEER. This CDR3 has 16 amino acids. CDR3 region: CASSPEQPAWAGELFF. The CDR3 DNA follows: TGCGCCAGCAGCCCCGAGCAGCCGGCGTGGGCCGGGGAGCTGTTTTTT.

The rearrangement joins TRBV18 to TRBJ1-1; no definite D call. V lost 0 bases and J 7 bases, leaving 15 bases between the germline ends. The CDR3 has 15 amino acids. Germline V CDR1 and CDR2: KGHSH, LQKENI. CDR3 nucleotides: TGTGCCAGCTCACCACCAAGGCCGGTCCGAGGTGAAGCTTTCTTT. This sequence encodes CASSPPRPVRGEAFF. The variable domain in full, with the rest retrieved from reference TRBV18 and TRBJ1-1, is NAGVMQNPRHLVRRRGQEARLRCSPMKGHSHVYWYRQLPEEGLKFMVYLQKENIIDESGMPKERFSAEFPKEGPSILRIQQVVRGDSAAYFCASSPPRPVRGEAFFGQGTRLTVV.

This clone was seen once. The V gene is TRBV9, the J gene TRBJ2-2; D is ambiguous. The CDR3 totals 14 residues. The germline CDR1 and CDR2 sequences are SGDLS and YYNGEE. The V and J ends lost 3 bases and 0 bases respectively, with 6 bases between them. This CDR3 reads CASSERANTGELFF. Here the CDR3 DNA reads TGTGCCAGCAGCGAAAGAGCGAACACCGGGGAGCTGTTTTTT.

The CDR3 region has the DNA TGTGCCAGCAGCAGATCGACTAGCGGGGTCTCCGGGGAGCTGTTTTTT. Protein product: CASSRSTSGVSGELFF. The chain uses TRBV7-9 and TRBJ2-2, with 11 nucleotides matching TRBD2. Germline trimming cut 5 bases from V and 6 bases from J; bases unmatched to any gene: 8. The CDR3 length is 16 residues. CDR1 is SEHNR, CDR2 FQNEAQ, per germline (reference sequence).

The rearrangement joins TRBV28 to TRBJ2-7; 7 bases fit TRBD1. Germline V gene sequence: CDR1 MDHEN, CDR2 SYDVKM. The CDR3 sequence is 15 residues long. Unmatched junction bases numbered 12, after V lost 6 bases and J lost 4 bases. The chain's CDR3 is CASRPPGTVHYEQYF. CDR3 nucleotides: TGTGCCAGCAGACCCCCCGGGACAGTCCATTACGAGCAGTACTTC.